This is a list of T cell receptor beta chains from one sample in a study of cytomegalovirus exposure and HLA in healthy donors. Sequencing was performed with immunoSEQ multiplex PCR; in TCRdb, only in-frame clones are kept and a portion is missing. The sample shows some 140,000 clones, about 80% of them seen only once. Sequenced material: PBMCs. These receptors originate from a man aged 25-45 years in good health and CMV-seropositive. CDR3s include the opening cysteine and the closing phenylalanine or tryptophan. Each record gives: V gene, J gene, CDR3 protein.

v_call: TRBV5-4
j_call: TRBJ2-7
cdr3_aa: CASSLGTSGSEQYF

v_call: TRBV19
j_call: TRBJ1-5
cdr3_aa: CASSMAGSTDQPQHF

v_call: TRBV5-4
j_call: TRBJ2-5
cdr3_aa: CASSPTLTLGRETQYF

v_call: TRBV27
j_call: TRBJ2-1
cdr3_aa: CASRVTVFAYNEQFF

v_call: TRBV5-1
j_call: TRBJ2-1
cdr3_aa: CASRQTSGFSNEQFF

v_call: TRBV4-1
j_call: TRBJ2-2
cdr3_aa: CASSPTGAGELFF

v_call: TRBV19
j_call: TRBJ2-7
cdr3_aa: CASSIRTGEVEQYF

v_call: TRBV27
j_call: TRBJ2-5
cdr3_aa: CASSFGTGDETQYF

v_call: TRBV4-2
j_call: TRBJ2-7
cdr3_aa: CASSPSGGSYEQYF

v_call: TRBV10-3
j_call: TRBJ2-1
cdr3_aa: CAISGLAGGYNEQFF

v_call: TRBV7-2
j_call: TRBJ2-3
cdr3_aa: CASSLVGSGGTDTQYF

v_call: TRBV5-4
j_call: TRBJ1-1
cdr3_aa: CASSLAGPGSNTEAFF

v_call: TRBV19
j_call: TRBJ2-7
cdr3_aa: CASSPWTGSSYEQYF

v_call: TRBV4-1
j_call: TRBJ1-6
cdr3_aa: CASSQDSGRGYNSPLHF

v_call: TRBV6-1
j_call: TRBJ2-7
cdr3_aa: CASTDRGSYEQYF

v_call: TRBV27
j_call: TRBJ1-5
cdr3_aa: CASSLRTGGYNQPQHF

v_call: TRBV6-5
j_call: TRBJ1-2
cdr3_aa: CASRMDRENYGYTF

v_call: TRBV5-1
j_call: TRBJ2-5
cdr3_aa: CASSLGQSKQETQYF

v_call: TRBV18
j_call: TRBJ2-7
cdr3_aa: CASSPIDSYEQYF

v_call: TRBV9
j_call: TRBJ2-5
cdr3_aa: CASSVGGGGPPETQYF

v_call: TRBV5-1
j_call: TRBJ2-2
cdr3_aa: CASSFKQGVTGELFF

v_call: TRBV6-4
j_call: TRBJ1-1
cdr3_aa: CASRPDRLNTEAFF

v_call: TRBV15
j_call: TRBJ1-2
cdr3_aa: CATSGGQLYGYTF

v_call: TRBV29-1
j_call: TRBJ1-2
cdr3_aa: CSVGRGWDGYTF

v_call: TRBV5-4
j_call: TRBJ1-3
cdr3_aa: CASSFGGTGVSGNTIYF

v_call: TRBV27
j_call: TRBJ2-6
cdr3_aa: CASSLVRGKSLDPGANVLTF

v_call: TRBV11-2
j_call: TRBJ2-1
cdr3_aa: CASSEGPGLPRLF

v_call: TRBV7-9
j_call: TRBJ2-7
cdr3_aa: CASSFLDRPYEQYF

v_call: TRBV7-9
j_call: TRBJ2-7
cdr3_aa: CASSLAFGDEQYF